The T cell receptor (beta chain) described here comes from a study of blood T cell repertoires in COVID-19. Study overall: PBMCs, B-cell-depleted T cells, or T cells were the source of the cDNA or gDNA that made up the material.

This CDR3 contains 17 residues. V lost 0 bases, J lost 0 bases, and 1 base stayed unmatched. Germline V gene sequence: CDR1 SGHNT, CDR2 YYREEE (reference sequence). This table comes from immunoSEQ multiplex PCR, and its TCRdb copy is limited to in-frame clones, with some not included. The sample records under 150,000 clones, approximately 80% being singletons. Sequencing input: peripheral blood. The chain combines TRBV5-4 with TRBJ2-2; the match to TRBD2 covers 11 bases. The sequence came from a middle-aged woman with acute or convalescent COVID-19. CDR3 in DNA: TGTGCCAGCAGCTTGGGGGGACTAGCGGCGAACACCGGGGAGCTGTTTTTT. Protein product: CASSLGGLAANTGELFF.